This T cell receptor (beta chain) derives from a study of Ad26.COV2.S vaccination and SARS-CoV-2 variants. Treatment given: some 19 received Ad26.COV2.S at low or high dose, single or two shots; roughly 5 received placebo; per-sample allocation not given. Each sample was drawn 63 days after the first injection (of vaccine or placebo). The CDR3 covers 16 residues. Trimming at V came to 4 bases and at J to 4 bases, leaving 10 bases not matched to a gene. Germline V gene lookup returns CDR1 MGHRA and CDR2 YSYEKL. The table came from immunoSEQ multiplex PCR; TCRdb's copy has only in-frame clones and leaves some out. This table has 250,000 to 300,000 clones, approximately 87% appearing once. Study-level results: Vaccinated individuals (as opposed to placebo recipients) had higher spike-specific TCR breadth. Considerable breadth of spike-specific CD8+ and CD4+ T cell responses has reportedly been documented following vaccination.

Notes on this clone: Its antigen is currently unknown.

This TCR derives from a person between 18 and 59 years old who received the Ad26.COV2.S COVID-19 vaccine or a placebo. The chain couples TRBV4-1 to TRBJ2-7; 10 bases fit TRBD1. The sequences come from peripheral blood, collected in a trial of Ad26.COV2.S vaccine versus placebo. The CDR3 nucleotides are TGCGCCAGCAGCCGGACCGGGACAGGGGTAATTTACGAGCAGTACTTC. It codes for CASSRTGTGVIYEQYF.